Listed below are T cell receptor beta chains from one sample, sequenced in a study of T cells in Graves' hyperthyroidism and ophthalmopathy. TCRdb recomputed calls from the multiplex PCR reads with MiXCR, one row per CDR3 protein. The sample yields some 600,000 distinct CDR3 sequences, more than 45% seen once. The sequencing input was peripheral blood or thyroid tissue (not recorded which). These receptors all stem from a young woman with Graves' hyperthyroidism. The CDR3 runs from the conserved cysteine through the conserved F or W. The D gene is left open where the match is weak. Only part of the rows carry a size: once, few, many, or a class if the clone is expanded.

abundance,j_gene,d_gene,v_gene,CDR3nt,CDR3aa
many,TRBJ2-5,.,TRBV7-2,TGTGCCAGCAGCGATCAACCCATCGGTCGGACCCAGTACTTC,CASSDQPIGRTQYF
.,TRBJ2-7,TRBD1,TRBV20-1,TGCAGTGCTAGAGACGGACAGGGCTACTCCTACGAGCAGTACTTC,CSARDGQGYSYEQYF
.,TRBJ2-7,.,TRBV5-1,TGCGCCAGCGGTTGGACAGCTCCTAACGAGCAGTACTTC,CASGWTAPNEQYF
.,TRBJ2-3,.,TRBV25-1,TGTGCCAGCAGCTTAGGCTTGGCGACGAGGGGCACAGATACGCAGTATTTT,CASSLGLATRGTDTQYF
few,TRBJ2-3,.,TRBV10-3,TGTGCCATCCAGGCCGAGGAAGATACGCAGTATTTT,CAIQAEEDTQYF
many,TRBJ2-5,.,TRBV2,TGTGCCAGCAGTGGTCCTCAAGAGACCCAGTACTTC,CASSGPQETQYF
.,TRBJ1-6,TRBD1,TRBV24-1,TGTGCCACCAGTGATCCGGGACAGGAAAACTCCTATAATTCACCCCTCCACTTT,CATSDPGQENSYNSPLHF
once,TRBJ1-4,.,TRBV7-9,TGTGCCAGCAGTGAAGCGGGGTTTGAAGCTAATGAAAGACTGTTTTTT,CASSEAGFEANERLFF
many,TRBJ2-5,.,TRBV29-1,TGCAGCGTTGACTTACCCTGGGACCAAGAGACCCAGTACTTC,CSVDLPWDQETQYF
once,TRBJ1-6,.,TRBV25-1,TGTGCCAGCAGTGTTGGGGCCCGTAATTCACCCCTCCACTTT,CASSVGARNSPLHF
many,TRBJ1-2,.,TRBV29-1,TGCAGCGTCGAGTCCAGAGGGAACTATGGCTACACCTTC,CSVESRGNYGYTF
.,TRBJ1-6,.,TRBV20-1,TGCAGTGTCGGCAAGAATAATACACCCCTCCACTTT,CSVGKNNTPLHF
few,TRBJ1-6,.,TRBV20-1,TGCAGTGCTAGAGTCGGCCGAGCAAATAATTCACCCCTCCACTTT,CSARVGRANNSPLHF
many,TRBJ2-5,TRBD1,TRBV29-1,TGCAGCGCCGGACAGGAAGAGACCCAGTACTTC,CSAGQEETQYF
.,TRBJ2-7,.,TRBV10-3,TGTGCCATCACCCCGGGCCAGGCCTTGAAGCAGTACTTC,CAITPGQALKQYF
.,TRBJ2-6,TRBD1,TRBV15,TGTGCCTGGAGCGGCCTCAAACGGGACAGCTCTGGGGCCAACGTCCTGACTTTC,CAWSGLKRDSSGANVLTF
few,TRBJ1-2,TRBD1,TRBV7-2,TGTGCCAGCAGCTCCGGACAGGGCCTGTCTACTTACTATGGCTACACCTTC,CASSSGQGLSTYYGYTF
.,TRBJ1-3,TRBD1,TRBV7-9,TGTGCCAGCAGCTTAGCTGGGACAGGGGACGGAAACACCATATATTTT,CASSLAGTGDGNTIYF
few,TRBJ1-2,TRBD1,TRBV7-2,TGTGCCAGCAGCCGGGACAGCATTACATTCGGCGGCTACACCTTC,CASSRDSITFGGYTF
many,TRBJ1-2,TRBD1,TRBV5-8,TGTGCCAGCAGCGTGGACAGGGGGCTGGACGGCTACACCTTC,CASSVDRGLDGYTF
few,TRBJ1-1,.,TRBV19,TGTGCCAGTAGTTTCATACAGGGTTACACTGAAGCTTTCTTT,CASSFIQGYTEAFF
.,TRBJ2-5,TRBD2,TRBV20-1,TGCAGTGCACTTAGCGGGAGGGCCGGGGAGACCCAGTACTTC,CSALSGRAGETQYF
many,TRBJ1-1,.,TRBV7-9,TGTGCCAGCAGCTTAGAGCGCTCGAACACTGAAGCTTTCTTT,CASSLERSNTEAFF
.,TRBJ1-1,.,TRBV29-1,TGCAGCGTCGGGAGGACTGAAGCTTTCTTT,CSVGRTEAFF
few,TRBJ1-6,.,TRBV2,TGTGCCAGCAGTGAAATGGAGGGTCGCAATTCACCCCTCCACTTT,CASSEMEGRNSPLHF
.,TRBJ1-1,.,TRBV7-6,TGTGCCAGCAGTATATGGGGGAATGGGGCGCGGACTGAAGCTTTCTTT,CASSIWGNGARTEAFF
many,TRBJ1-6,.,TRBV20-1,TGCAGTGCTACCAGGGACCTGTGGTCACCCCTCCACTTT,CSATRDLWSPLHF
few,TRBJ2-7,.,TRBV7-9,TGTGCCAGCAGTTCACGGGAGCTAGCTGGAGATGTCGAGCAGTACTTC,CASSSRELAGDVEQYF
few,TRBJ1-5,.,TRBV9,TGTGCCAGCAGCGACCAGGGTATTCAGCCCCAGCATTTT,CASSDQGIQPQHF
.,TRBJ1-3,.,TRBV14,TGTGCCAGCAGCGACAGCTCTGGAAACACCACATATTTT,CASSDSSGNTTYF
.,TRBJ1-2,.,TRBV25-1,TGTGCCAGCAGTGAGATTCAGTTTGGTGGCTACACCTTC,CASSEIQFGGYTF
.,TRBJ2-2,.,TRBV29-1,TGCAGCGTTGTAAAAGAGGACACCGGGGAGCTGTTTTTT,CSVVKEDTGELFF
.,TRBJ2-7,.,TRBV10-3,TGTGCCATCAGTGAGGACAGGACTGACGAGCAGTACTTC,CAISEDRTDEQYF
.,TRBJ1-6,.,TRBV2,TGTGCCAGCACGGCAGTGCGCACCTCAAGAATGGATTCACCCCTCCACTTT,CASTAVRTSRMDSPLHF
few,TRBJ2-7,.,TRBV5-1,TGCGCCAGTCACGACAGTTACGAGCAGTACTTC,CASHDSYEQYF
many,TRBJ2-5,.,TRBV19,TGTGCCAGTAGTATCAGCACGGGACAAGAGACCCAGTACTTC,CASSISTGQETQYF
many,TRBJ2-7,.,TRBV2,TGTGCCAGCAGTGACAGACCCTACGAGCAGTACTTC,CASSDRPYEQYF
few,TRBJ1-5,.,TRBV20-1,TGCAGTGCTAGAGATCCCGGGTTACGGCAGCCCCAGCATTTT,CSARDPGLRQPQHF
.,TRBJ2-7,.,TRBV15,TGTGCCACCAGCAGAGTGCAGGGATCCTACGAGCAGTACTTC,CATSRVQGSYEQYF
.,TRBJ2-2,TRBD1,TRBV6-9,TGTGCCAGCAGTTCTAGGGGGCGCAACACCGGGGAGCTGTTTTTT,CASSSRGRNTGELFF
few,TRBJ1-1,.,TRBV6-6,TGTGCCAGCAGTACAGACAGGACGGGTGAAGCTTTCTTT,CASSTDRTGEAFF
many,TRBJ1-5,.,TRBV2,TGTGCCAGCAGATCGCACAAGAATAGCAATCAGCCCCAGCATTTT,CASRSHKNSNQPQHF
.,TRBJ2-7,.,TRBV10-3,TGTGCCATCACTGGGGAGAGGGGTTACGAGCAGTACTTC,CAITGERGYEQYF
.,TRBJ2-7,.,TRBV20-1,TGCAGTGCTAGAACAGAATTCTCCTACGAGCAGTACTTC,CSARTEFSYEQYF
few,TRBJ1-1,TRBD1,TRBV2,TGTGCCAGCGATGAAGGACAGGATGAAGCTTTCTTT,CASDEGQDEAFF
.,TRBJ2-7,.,TRBV12-3/TRBV12-4,TGTGCCAGCAGTTTACAAGTGGGGAACACCTACGAGCAGTACTTC,CASSLQVGNTYEQYF
once,TRBJ1-5,TRBD1,TRBV25-1,TGTGCCAGCAGTGCGCCCGACAGGGGGCGGGATCAGCCCCAGCATTTT,CASSAPDRGRDQPQHF
once,TRBJ2-2,.,TRBV5-1,TGCGCCAGCAGCTTGGACGGTTCGAACACCGGGGAGCTGTTTTTT,CASSLDGSNTGELFF
.,TRBJ1-2,.,TRBV7-2,TGTGCCAGCAGGACGCAGAACTATGGCTACACCTTC,CASRTQNYGYTF
few,TRBJ2-2,.,TRBV10-3,TGTGCCAGCAGTCCGGAACGGACCGGGGAGCTGTTTTTT,CASSPERTGELFF
.,TRBJ2-7,TRBD1,TRBV15,TGTGCCACCAGCAGAGCTGACAGGGCGATGGTCAATGAGCAGTACTTC,CATSRADRAMVNEQYF
few,TRBJ2-2,.,TRBV19,TGTGCCAGTAGTATAACAGGGAGCACCGGGGAGCTGTTTTTT,CASSITGSTGELFF
few,TRBJ2-5,.,TRBV11-1,TGTGCCAGCAGCTTGGGACGGGAACAAGAGACCCAGTACTTC,CASSLGREQETQYF
.,TRBJ2-5,TRBD1,TRBV6-1,TGTGCCAGCAGTGTTAGGGACAGGGGAACGGAGACCCAGTACTTC,CASSVRDRGTETQYF